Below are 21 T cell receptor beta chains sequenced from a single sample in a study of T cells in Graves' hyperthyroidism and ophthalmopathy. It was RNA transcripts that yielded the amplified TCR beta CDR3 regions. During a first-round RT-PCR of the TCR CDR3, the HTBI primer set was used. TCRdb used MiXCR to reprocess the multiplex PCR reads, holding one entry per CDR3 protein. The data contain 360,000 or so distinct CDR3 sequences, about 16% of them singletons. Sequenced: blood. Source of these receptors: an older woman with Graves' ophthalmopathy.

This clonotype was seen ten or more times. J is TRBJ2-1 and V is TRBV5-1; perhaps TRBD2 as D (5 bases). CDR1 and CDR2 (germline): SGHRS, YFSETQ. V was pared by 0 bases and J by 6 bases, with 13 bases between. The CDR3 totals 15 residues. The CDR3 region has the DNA TGCGCCAGCAGCTTGGGAGTAACTAGATCCAATGAGCAGTTCTTC. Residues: CASSLGVTRSNEQFF.

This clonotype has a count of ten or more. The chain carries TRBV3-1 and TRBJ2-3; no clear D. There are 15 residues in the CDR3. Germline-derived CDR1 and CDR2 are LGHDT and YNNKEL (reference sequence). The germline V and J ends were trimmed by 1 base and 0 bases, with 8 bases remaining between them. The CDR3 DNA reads TGTGCCAGCAGCCAAGTTTGTGGGAGCACAGATACGCAGTATTTT. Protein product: CASSQVCGSTDTQYF.

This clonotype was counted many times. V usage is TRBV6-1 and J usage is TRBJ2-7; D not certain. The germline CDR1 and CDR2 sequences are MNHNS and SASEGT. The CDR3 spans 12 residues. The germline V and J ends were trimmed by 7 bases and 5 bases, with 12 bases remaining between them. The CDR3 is CASTKPKNEQYF. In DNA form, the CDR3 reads TGTGCCAGCACCAAACCTAAGAACGAGCAGTACTTC.

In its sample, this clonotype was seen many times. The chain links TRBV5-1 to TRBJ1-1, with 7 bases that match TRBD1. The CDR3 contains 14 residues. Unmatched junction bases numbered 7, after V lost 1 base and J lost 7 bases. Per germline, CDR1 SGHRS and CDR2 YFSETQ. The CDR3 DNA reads TGCGCCAGCAGCTTGCTCGTACAGGGGCTTGAAGCTTTCTTT. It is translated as CASSLLVQGLEAFF.

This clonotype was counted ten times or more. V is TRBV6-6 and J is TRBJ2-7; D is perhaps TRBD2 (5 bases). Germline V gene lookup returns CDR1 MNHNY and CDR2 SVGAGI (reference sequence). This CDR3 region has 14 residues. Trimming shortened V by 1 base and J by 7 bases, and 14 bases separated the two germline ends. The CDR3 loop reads CASSYLDSLGEQYF. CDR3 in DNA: TGTGCCAGCAGTTACTTGGACTCGCTGGGGGAGCAGTACTTC.

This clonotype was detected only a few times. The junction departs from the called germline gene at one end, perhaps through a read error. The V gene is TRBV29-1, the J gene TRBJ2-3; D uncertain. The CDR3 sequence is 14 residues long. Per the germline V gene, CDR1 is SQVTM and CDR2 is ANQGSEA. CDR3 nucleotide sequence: TGCAGCGTGGCCCTTGCTGGTAACACAGATACGCGGTATTTT. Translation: CSVALAGNTDTRYF.

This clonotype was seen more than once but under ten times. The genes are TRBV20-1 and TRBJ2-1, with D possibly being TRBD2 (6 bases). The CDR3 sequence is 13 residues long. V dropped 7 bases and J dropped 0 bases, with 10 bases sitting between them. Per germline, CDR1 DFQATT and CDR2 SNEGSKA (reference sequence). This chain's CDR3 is CSGRASSYNEQFF. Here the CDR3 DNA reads TGCAGTGGGAGGGCAAGCTCCTACAATGAGCAGTTCTTC.

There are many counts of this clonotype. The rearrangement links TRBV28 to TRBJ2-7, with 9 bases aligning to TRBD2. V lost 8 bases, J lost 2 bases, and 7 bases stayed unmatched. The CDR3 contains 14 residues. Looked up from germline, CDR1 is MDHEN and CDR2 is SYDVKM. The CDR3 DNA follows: TGTGCCAGCCGCTTAGCGGGGGCGACCTACGAGCAGTACTTC. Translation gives CASRLAGATYEQYF.

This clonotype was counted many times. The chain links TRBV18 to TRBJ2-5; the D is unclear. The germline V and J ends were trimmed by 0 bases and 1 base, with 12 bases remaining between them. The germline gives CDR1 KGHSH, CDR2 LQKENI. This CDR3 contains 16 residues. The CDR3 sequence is CASSPPGARSQETQYF. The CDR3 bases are TGTGCCAGCTCACCACCGGGTGCCAGATCCCAAGAGACCCAGTACTTC.

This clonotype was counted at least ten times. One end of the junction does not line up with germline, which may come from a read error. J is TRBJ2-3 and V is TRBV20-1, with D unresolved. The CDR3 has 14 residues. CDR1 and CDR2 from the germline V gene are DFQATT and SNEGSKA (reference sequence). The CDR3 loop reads CSASQTASTDTQYF. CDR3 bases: TGCAGTGCTAGTCAGACGGCCTCCACAGATACACAGTATTTT.

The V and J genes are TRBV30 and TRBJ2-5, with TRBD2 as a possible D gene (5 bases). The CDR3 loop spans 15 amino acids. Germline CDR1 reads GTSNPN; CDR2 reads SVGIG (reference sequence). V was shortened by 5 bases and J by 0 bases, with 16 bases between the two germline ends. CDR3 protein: CAWGHFGENQETQYF. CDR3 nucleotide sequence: TGTGCCTGGGGCCACTTTGGGGAGAACCAAGAGACCCAGTACTTC.

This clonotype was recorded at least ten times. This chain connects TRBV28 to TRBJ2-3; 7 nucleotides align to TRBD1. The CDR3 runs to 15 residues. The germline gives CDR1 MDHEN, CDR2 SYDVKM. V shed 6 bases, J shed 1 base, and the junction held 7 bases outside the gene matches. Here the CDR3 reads CASSRDSTGTDTQYF. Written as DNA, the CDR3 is TGTGCCAGCAGCCGGGACAGTACTGGCACAGATACGCAGTATTTT. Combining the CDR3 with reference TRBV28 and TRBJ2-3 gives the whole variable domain DVKVTQSSRYLVKRTGEKVFLECVQDMDHENMFWYRQDPGLGLRLIYFSYDVKMKEKGDIPEGYSVSREKKERFSLILESASTNQTSMYLCASSRDSTGTDTQYFGPGTRLTVL.

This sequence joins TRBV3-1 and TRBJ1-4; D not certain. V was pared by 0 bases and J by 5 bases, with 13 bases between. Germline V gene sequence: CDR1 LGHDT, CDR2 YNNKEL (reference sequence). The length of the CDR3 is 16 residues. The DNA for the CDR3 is TGTGCCAGCAGCCAAGATTCGCACAGAGCGAATGAAAAACTGTTTTTT. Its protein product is CASSQDSHRANEKLFF. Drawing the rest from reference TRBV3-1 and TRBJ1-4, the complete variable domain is DTAVSQTPKYLVTQMGNDKSIKCEQNLGHDTMYWYKQDSKKFLKIMFSYNNKELIINETVPNRFSPKSPDKAHLNLHINSLELGDSAVYFCASSQDSHRANEKLFFGSGTQLSVL.

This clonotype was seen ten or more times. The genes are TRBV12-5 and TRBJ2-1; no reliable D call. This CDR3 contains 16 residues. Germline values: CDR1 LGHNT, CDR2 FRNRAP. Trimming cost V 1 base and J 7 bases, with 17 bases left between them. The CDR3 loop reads CASGLAVYESRNEQFF. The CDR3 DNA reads TGTGCTAGTGGTTTGGCAGTTTATGAGAGTAGGAATGAGCAGTTCTTC.

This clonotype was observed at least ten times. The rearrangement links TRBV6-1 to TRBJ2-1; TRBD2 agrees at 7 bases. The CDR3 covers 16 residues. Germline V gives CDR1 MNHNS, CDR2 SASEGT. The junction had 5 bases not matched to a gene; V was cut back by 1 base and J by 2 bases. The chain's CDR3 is CASSEDRLAAYNEQFF. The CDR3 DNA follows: TGTGCCAGCAGTGAAGACCGGCTAGCGGCCTACAATGAGCAGTTCTTC.

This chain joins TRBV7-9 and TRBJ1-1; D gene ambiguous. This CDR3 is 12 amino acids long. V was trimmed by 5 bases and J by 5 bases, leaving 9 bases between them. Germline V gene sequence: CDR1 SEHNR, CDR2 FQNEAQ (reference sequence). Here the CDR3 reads CASSKFLTEAFF. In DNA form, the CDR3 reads TGTGCCAGCAGCAAATTCTTAACTGAAGCTTTCTTT. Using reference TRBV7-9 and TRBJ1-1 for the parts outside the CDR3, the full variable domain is DTGVSQNPRHKITKRGQNVTFRCDPISEHNRLYWYRQTLGQGPEFLTYFQNEAQLEKSRLLSDRFSAERPKGSFSTLEIQRTEQGDSAMYLCASSKFLTEAFFGQGTRLTVV.

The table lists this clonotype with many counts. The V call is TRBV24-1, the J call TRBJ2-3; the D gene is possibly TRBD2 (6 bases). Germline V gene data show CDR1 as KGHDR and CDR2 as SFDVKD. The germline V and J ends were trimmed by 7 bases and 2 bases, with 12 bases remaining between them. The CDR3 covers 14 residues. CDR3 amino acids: CATSIAGNTDTQYF. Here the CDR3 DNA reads TGTGCCACCAGCATTGCGGGGAACACAGATACGCAGTATTTT.

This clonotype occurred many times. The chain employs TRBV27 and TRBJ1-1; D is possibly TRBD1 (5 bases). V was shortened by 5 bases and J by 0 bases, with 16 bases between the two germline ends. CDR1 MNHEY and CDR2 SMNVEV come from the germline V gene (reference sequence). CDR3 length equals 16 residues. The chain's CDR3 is CASSLRQSTMNTEAFF. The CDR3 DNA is TGTGCCAGCAGTCTCCGACAGAGTACAATGAACACTGAAGCTTTCTTT.

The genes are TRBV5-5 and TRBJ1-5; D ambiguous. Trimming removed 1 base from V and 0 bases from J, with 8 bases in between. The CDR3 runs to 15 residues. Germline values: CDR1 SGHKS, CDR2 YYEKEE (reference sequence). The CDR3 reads CASSLSEYSNQPQHF. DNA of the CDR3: TGTGCCAGCAGCTTGAGCGAGTATAGCAATCAGCCCCAGCATTTT.

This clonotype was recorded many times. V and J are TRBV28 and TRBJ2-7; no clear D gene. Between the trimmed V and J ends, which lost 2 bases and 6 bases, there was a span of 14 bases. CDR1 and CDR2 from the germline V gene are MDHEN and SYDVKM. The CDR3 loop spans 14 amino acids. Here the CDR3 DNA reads TGTGCCAGCAGTTTAACGCCGGAAGCCCTCGAGCAGTACTTC. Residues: CASSLTPEALEQYF.

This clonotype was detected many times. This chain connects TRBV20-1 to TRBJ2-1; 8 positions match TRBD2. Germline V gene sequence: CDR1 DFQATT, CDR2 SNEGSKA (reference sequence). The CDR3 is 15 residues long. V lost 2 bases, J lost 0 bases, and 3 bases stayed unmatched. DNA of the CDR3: TGCAGTGCTAGAAAGAGCGGGAGCTCCTACAATGAGCAGTTCTTC. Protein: CSARKSGSSYNEQFF.